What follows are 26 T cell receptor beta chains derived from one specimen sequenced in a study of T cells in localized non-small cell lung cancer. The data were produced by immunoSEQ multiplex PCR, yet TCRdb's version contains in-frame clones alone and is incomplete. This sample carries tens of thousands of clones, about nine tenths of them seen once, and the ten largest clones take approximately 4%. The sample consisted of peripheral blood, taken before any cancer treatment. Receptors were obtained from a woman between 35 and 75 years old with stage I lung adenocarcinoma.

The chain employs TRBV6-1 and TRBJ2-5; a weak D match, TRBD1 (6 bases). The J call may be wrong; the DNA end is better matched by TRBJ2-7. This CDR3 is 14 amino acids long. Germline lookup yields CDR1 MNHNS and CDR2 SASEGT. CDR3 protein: CASSEVGRGHEQYF. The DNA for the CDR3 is TGTGCCAGCAGTGAAGTGGGCAGGGGCCACGAGCAGTACTTC.

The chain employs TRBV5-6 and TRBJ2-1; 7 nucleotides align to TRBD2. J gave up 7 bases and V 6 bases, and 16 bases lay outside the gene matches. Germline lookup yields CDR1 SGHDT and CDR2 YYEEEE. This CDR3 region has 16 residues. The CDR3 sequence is CASKGAGQNWENEQFF. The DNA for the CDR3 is TGTGCCAGCAAAGGAGCGGGGCAAAATTGGGAGAATGAGCAGTTCTTC.

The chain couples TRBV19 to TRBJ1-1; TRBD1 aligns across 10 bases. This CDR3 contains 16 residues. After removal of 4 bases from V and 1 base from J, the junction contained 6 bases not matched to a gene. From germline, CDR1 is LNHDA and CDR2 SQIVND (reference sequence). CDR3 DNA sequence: TGTGCCAGTAGTAGTGACAGGGGGCCCGCGAACACTGAAGCTTTCTTT. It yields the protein CASSSDRGPANTEAFF.

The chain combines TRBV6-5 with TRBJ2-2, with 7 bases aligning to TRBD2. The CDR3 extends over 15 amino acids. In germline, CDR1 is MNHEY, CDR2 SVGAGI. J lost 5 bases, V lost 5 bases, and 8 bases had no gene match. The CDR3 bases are TGTGCCAGCAGTGTACGGTGGGGGGGAACCGGGGAGCTGTTTTTT. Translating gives CASSVRWGGTGELFF.

CDR3 sequence (DNA): TGTGCCAGCAACACAGGGGGCCAGAGGGAAAAACTGTTTTTT. It yields the protein CASNTGGQREKLFF. The chain has TRBV6-1 and TRBJ1-4, with TRBD1 identical over 9 bases. Trimming cost V 7 bases and J 8 bases; bases outside gene matches: 8. Germline lookup yields CDR1 MNHNS and CDR2 SASEGT. The CDR3 is 14 residues long.

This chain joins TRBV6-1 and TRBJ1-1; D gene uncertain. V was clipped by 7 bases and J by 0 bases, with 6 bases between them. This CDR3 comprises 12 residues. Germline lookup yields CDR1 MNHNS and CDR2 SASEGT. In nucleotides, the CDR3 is TGTGCCAGCAAGATTATGAACACTGAAGCTTTCTTT. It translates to CASKIMNTEAFF.

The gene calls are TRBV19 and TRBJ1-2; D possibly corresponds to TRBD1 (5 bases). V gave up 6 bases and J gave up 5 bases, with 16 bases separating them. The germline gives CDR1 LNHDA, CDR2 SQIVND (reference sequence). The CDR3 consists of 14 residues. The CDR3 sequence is CASSDSGTRYGYTF. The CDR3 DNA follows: TGTGCCAGTAGCGATTCCGGGACCCGATATGGCTACACCTTC.

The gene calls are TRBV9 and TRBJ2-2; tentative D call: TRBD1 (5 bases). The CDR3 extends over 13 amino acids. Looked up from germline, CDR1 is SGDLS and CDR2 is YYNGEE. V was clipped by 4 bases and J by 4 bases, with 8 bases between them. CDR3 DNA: TGTGCCAGCAGCCCTACAGGCACCGGGGAGCTGTTTTTT. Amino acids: CASSPTGTGELFF.

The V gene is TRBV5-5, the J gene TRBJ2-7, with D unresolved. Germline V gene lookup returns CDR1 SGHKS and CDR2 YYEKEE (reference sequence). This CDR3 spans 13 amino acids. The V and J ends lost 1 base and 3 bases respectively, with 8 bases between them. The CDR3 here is CASSLSGGYEQYF. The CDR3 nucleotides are TGTGCCAGCAGCTTGTCAGGTGGCTACGAGCAGTACTTC.

In DNA form, the CDR3 reads TGTGCCAGCAATACTCACAACCCGGGCAACAATGAGCAGTTCTTC. It is translated as CASNTHNPGNNEQFF. The chain employs TRBV7-9 and TRBJ2-1; D not resolved. CDR1 and CDR2 (germline): SEHNR, FQNEAQ (reference sequence). The CDR3 spans 15 residues. Trimming shortened V by 7 bases and J by 5 bases, and 18 bases separated the two germline ends.

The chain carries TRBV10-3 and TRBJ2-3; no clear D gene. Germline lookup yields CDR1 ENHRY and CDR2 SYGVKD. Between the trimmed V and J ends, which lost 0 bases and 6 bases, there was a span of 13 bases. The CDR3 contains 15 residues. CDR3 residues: CAISESSPKVDTQYF. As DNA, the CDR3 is TGTGCCATCAGTGAGTCTAGCCCAAAGGTGGATACGCAGTATTTT.

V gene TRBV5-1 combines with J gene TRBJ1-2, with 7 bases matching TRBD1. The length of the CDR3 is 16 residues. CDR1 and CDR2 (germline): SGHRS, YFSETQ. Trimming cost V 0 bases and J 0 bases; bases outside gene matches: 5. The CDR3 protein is CASSLATGATNYGYTF. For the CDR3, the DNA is TGCGCCAGCAGCTTGGCAACAGGGGCCACTAACTATGGCTACACCTTC.

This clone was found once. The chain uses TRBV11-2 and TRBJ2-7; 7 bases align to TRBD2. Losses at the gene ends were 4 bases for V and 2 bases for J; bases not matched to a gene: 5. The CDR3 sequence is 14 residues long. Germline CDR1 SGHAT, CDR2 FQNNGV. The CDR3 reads CASSSGGYAYEQYF. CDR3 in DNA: TGTGCCAGCAGCTCCGGGGGGTATGCCTACGAGCAGTACTTC. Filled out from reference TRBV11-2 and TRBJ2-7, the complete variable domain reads EAGVAQSPRYKIIEKRQSVAFWCNPISGHATLYWYQQILGQGPKLLIQFQNNGVVDDSQLPKDRFSAERLKGVDSTLKIQPAKLEDSAVYLCASSSGGYAYEQYFGPGTRLTVT.

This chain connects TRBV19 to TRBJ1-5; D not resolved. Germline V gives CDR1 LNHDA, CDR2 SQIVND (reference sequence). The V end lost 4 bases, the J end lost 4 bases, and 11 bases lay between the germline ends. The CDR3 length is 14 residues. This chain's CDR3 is CASSTDIGNQPQHF. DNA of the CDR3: TGTGCCAGTAGTACCGATATTGGAAATCAGCCCCAGCATTTT.

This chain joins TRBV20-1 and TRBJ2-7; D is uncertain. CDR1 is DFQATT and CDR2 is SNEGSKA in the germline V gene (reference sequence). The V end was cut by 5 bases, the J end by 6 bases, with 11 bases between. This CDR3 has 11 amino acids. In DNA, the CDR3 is TGCAGTGCTTCGCCCAGGACCGAGCAGTACTTC. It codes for CSASPRTEQYF.

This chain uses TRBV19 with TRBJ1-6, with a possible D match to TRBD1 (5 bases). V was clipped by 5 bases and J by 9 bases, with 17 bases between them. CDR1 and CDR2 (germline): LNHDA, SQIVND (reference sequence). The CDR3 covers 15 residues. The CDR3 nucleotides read TGTGCCAGTAGTCCCCAGGGATCAACAACTTCACCCCTCCACTTT. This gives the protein CASSPQGSTTSPLHF.

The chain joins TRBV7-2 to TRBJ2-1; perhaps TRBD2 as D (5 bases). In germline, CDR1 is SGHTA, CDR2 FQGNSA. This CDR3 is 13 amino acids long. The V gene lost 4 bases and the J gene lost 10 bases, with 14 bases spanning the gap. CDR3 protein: CASSSPQRLEQFF. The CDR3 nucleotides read TGTGCCAGCAGCTCCCCCCAACGACTAGAGCAGTTCTTC.

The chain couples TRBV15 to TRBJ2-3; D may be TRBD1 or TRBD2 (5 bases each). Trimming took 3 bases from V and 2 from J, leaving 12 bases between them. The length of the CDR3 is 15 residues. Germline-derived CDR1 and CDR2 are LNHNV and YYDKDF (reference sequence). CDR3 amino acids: CATSSRGRLTDTQYF. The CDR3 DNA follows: TGTGCCACCAGCAGCCGGGGACGGCTCACAGATACGCAGTATTTT.

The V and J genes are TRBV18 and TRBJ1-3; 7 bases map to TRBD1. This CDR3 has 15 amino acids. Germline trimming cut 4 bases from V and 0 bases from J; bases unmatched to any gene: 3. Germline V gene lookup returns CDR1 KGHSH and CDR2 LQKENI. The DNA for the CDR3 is TGTGCCAGCTCACGGGACAGATTCTCTGGAAACACCATATATTTT. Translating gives CASSRDRFSGNTIYF.

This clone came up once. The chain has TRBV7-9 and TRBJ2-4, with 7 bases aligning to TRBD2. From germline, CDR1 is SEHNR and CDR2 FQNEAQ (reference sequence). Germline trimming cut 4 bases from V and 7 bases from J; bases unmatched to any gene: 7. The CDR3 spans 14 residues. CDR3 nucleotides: TGTGCCAGCAGCTCCCACCTCGGGGGGAACATTCAGTACTTC. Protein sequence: CASSSHLGGNIQYF.

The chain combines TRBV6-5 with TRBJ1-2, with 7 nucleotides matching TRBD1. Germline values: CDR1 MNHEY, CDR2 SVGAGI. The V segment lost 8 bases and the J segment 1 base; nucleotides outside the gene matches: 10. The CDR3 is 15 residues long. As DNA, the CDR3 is TGTGCCAGCGTCCCCCGGGACAGACTTAACTATGGCTACACCTTC. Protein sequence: CASVPRDRLNYGYTF.

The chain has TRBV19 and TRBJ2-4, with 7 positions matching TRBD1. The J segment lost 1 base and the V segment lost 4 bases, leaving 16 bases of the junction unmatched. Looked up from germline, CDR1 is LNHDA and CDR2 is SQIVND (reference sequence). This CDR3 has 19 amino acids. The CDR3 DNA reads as TGTGCCAGTAGTAGTTCCCCTCTAGGGGGCGTGGGGGCCAAAAACATTCAGTACTTC. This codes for CASSSSPLGGVGAKNIQYF.

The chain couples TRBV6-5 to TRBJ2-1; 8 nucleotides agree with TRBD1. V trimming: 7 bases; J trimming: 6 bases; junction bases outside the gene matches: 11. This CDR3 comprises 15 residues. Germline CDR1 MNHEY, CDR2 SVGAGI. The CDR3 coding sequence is TGTGCCAGCATCCAGGGGACAGGAATTAGCAATGAGCAGTTCTTC. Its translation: CASIQGTGISNEQFF.

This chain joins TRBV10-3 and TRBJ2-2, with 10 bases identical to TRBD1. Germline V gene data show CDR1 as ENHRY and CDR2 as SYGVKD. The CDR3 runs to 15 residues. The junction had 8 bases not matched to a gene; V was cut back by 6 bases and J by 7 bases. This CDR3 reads CAISGQGESFGELFF. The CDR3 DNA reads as TGTGCCATCAGCGGACAGGGGGAAAGTTTCGGGGAGCTGTTTTTT.

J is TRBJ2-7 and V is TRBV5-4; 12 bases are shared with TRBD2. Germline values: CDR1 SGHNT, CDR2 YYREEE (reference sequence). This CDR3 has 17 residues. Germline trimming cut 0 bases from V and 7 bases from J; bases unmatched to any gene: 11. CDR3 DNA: TGTGCCAGCAGCTTGGGTCCTCTAGCGGGGGGGCAGGTTGAGCAGTACTTC. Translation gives CASSLGPLAGGQVEQYF. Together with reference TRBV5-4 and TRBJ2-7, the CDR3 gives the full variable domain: ETGVTQSPTHLIKTRGQQVTLRCSSQSGHNTVSWYQQALGQGPQFIFQYYREEENGRGNFPPRFSGLQFPNYSSELNVNALELDDSALYLCASSLGPLAGGQVEQYFGPGTRLTVT.

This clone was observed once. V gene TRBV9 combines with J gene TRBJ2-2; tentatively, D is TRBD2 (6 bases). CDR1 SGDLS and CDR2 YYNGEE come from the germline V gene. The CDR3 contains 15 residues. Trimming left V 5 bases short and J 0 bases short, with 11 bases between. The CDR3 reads CASRRGSSNTGELFF. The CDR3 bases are TGTGCCAGCAGGCGGGGCAGCTCGAACACCGGGGAGCTGTTTTTT.